Shown below are 12 T cell receptor beta chains from a single sample sequenced in a study of identical twins. TCRdb reanalysed the 5' RACE reads using MiXCR and keeps one entry per CDR3 protein. Of some 1,600,000 distinct CDR3 sequences in the sample, about 31% were seen once. Specimen: cord blood. The receptors were sampled from a newborn girl in good health.

The chain combines TRBV21-1 with TRBJ1-4. TRBV21-1 is marked as a pseudogene. This CDR3 is built from 15 residues. The CDR3, as DNA: TGTGCCAGCACTCAACACGCAGGTATAATGAAAAAACTGTTTTTT. Amino acids: CASTQHAGIMKKLFF.

This CDR3 reads CASSFNGAQETQYF. CDR3 coding DNA: TGTGCCAGCAGCTTTAACGGGGCCCAAGAGACCCAGTACTTC. The chain carries TRBV14 and TRBJ2-5; either TRBD1 or TRBD2 may fit D (5 bases each). Looked up from germline, CDR1 is SGHDN and CDR2 is FVKESK. Trimming cost V 5 bases and J 1 base, with 11 bases left between them. CDR3 length: 14 residues.

The chain combines TRBV7-9 with TRBJ2-1; D might be TRBD1 (5 bases). The V gene's germline CDR1 is SEHNR and CDR2 FQNEAQ (reference sequence). The CDR3 runs to 17 residues. Trimming cost V 4 bases and J 0 bases, with 16 bases left between them. The CDR3 protein is CASSYFSDIRSYNEQFF. The CDR3 nucleotides are TGTGCCAGCAGCTACTTTTCGGACATCCGCTCCTACAATGAGCAGTTCTTC.

At least ten counts were recorded for this clonotype. The CDR3 region has the DNA TGTGCCAGCAGTTTCCTCCGGACAGCGAACTATGGCTACACCTTC. Its translation: CASSFLRTANYGYTF. The rearrangement uses TRBV28 and TRBJ1-2; the D gene is possibly TRBD1 (6 bases). The ends were cut back, 3 bases at V and 2 bases at J, with 13 bases in the middle. This CDR3 is built from 15 residues. Germline V gives CDR1 MDHEN, CDR2 SYDVKM.

This chain links TRBV12-3 or TRBV12-4 with TRBJ2-1; D remains unclear. V lost 6 bases and J lost 12, with 9 bases in between. The CDR3 sequence is 10 residues long. The CDR3 nucleotides read TGTGCCAGCAGCCCCGACGGGCAGTTCTTC. It yields the protein CASSPDGQFF.

This sequence joins TRBV20-1 and TRBJ2-5; 7 nucleotides line up with TRBD2. The CDR3 contains 14 residues. The germline gives CDR1 DFQATT, CDR2 SNEGSKA (reference sequence). Losses at the gene ends were 3 bases for V and 0 bases for J; bases not matched to a gene: 4. For the CDR3, the DNA is TGCAGTGCTAGTGATCGGGGGGACCAAGAGACCCAGTACTTC. It specifies CSASDRGDQETQYF.

The chain links TRBV6-5 to TRBJ1-2; 7 nucleotides agree with TRBD1. The CDR3 runs 12 residues. Trimming removed 7 bases from V and 8 bases from J; junction bases left unmatched: 7. CDR1 MNHEY and CDR2 SVGAGI come from the germline V gene. CDR3 region: CASTTTGAGYTF. DNA for the CDR3: TGTGCCAGCACCACCACAGGGGCGGGCTACACCTTC.

Only a few counts were recorded for this clonotype. The chain carries TRBV20-1 and TRBJ2-7; 8 bases are shared with TRBD2. Looked up from germline, CDR1 is DFQATT and CDR2 is SNEGSKA (reference sequence). The junction had 5 bases not matched to a gene; V was cut back by 3 bases and J by 4 bases. This CDR3 contains 13 residues. CDR3 residues: CSASSGSLYEQYF. CDR3 bases: TGCAGTGCTAGCAGCGGGAGTTTATACGAGCAGTACTTC.

The gene calls are TRBV20-1 and TRBJ1-6; D not resolved. The CDR3 runs 13 residues. V dropped 4 bases and J dropped 10 bases, with 14 bases sitting between them. Germline CDR1 DFQATT, CDR2 SNEGSKA (reference sequence). Written as DNA, the CDR3 is TGCAGTGCTAACCCAAAACAAGGATCACCCCTCCACTTT. It codes for CSANPKQGSPLHF.

V usage is TRBV25-1 and J usage is TRBJ2-1; the match to TRBD1 covers 9 bases. Germline V lookup: CDR1 MGHDK, CDR2 SYGVNS. With 8 bases clipped from V and 7 bases from J, the junction kept 9 bases outside the gene matches. This CDR3 has 14 amino acids. CDR3 DNA: TGTGCCAGCCAGCAGGGACAGGGACTTAATGAGCAGTTCTTC. Amino acid sequence: CASQQGQGLNEQFF. Complete variable domain (other parts from reference TRBV25-1 and TRBJ2-1): EADIYQTPRYLVIGTGKKITLECSQTMGHDKMYWYQQDPGMELHLIHYSYGVNSTEKGDLSSESTVSRIRTEHFPLTLESARPSHTSQYLCASQQGQGLNEQFFGPGTRLTVL.

This chain links TRBV2 with TRBJ1-1, with D uncertain. This CDR3 is 12 amino acids long. V was cut by 8 bases and J by 4 bases, with 11 bases left in between. Germline V gives CDR1 SNHLY, CDR2 FYNNEI. The CDR3 region is CASVIDSTEAFF. CDR3 sequence (DNA): TGTGCCAGCGTGATAGATTCCACTGAAGCTTTCTTT.

The chain is built from TRBV3-1 and TRBJ2-3; D unresolved. The CDR3 has 14 residues. Germline V gene lookup returns CDR1 LGHDT and CDR2 YNNKEL (reference sequence). The germline V and J ends were trimmed by 0 bases and 2 bases, with 6 bases remaining between them. This CDR3 reads CASSQEGPTDTQYF. The CDR3 DNA follows: TGTGCCAGCAGCCAAGAGGGTCCCACAGATACGCAGTATTTT.